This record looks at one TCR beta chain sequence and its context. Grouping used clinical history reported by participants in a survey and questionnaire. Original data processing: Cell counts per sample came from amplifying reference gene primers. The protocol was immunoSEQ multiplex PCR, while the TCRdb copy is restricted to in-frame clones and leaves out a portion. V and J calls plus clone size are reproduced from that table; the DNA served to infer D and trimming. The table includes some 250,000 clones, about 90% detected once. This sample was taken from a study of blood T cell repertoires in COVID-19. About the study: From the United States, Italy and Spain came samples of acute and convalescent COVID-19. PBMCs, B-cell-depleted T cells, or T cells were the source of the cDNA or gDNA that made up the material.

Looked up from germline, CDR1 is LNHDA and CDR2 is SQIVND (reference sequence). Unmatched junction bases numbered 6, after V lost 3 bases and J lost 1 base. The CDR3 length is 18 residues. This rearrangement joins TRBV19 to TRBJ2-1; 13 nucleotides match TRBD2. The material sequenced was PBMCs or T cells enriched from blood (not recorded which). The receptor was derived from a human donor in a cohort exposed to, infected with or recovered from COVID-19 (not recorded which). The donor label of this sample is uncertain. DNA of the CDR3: TGTGCCAGTAGTATCGGACTAGCGGGGGCCTCATCCTACAATGAGCAGTTCTTC. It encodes CASSIGLAGASSYNEQFF.